This T cell receptor beta chain was sequenced in a study of T cell clones after liver transplantation. General study findings and limits: Small, mixed patient groups and varying post-transplant times limit these conclusions.

After removal of 9 bases from V and 0 bases from J, the junction contained 13 bases not matched to a gene. Germline-derived CDR1 and CDR2 are SNHLY and FYNNEI. The CDR3 totals 17 residues. Comments on this clone: No antigen is known for it.

Clones were sequenced by immunoSEQ multiplex PCR, and TCRdb holds only the in-frame ones, with some missing. The sample lists 75,000 to 95,000 clones; 84% were seen once. Sequencing was performed on CD4+ T cells from blood, taken around 48 months after liver transplant. The genes are TRBV2 and TRBJ2-2; TRBD1 aligns across 7 bases. The sequence was obtained from a human patient who received a liver transplant. Some T cells may have originated in the graft donor. CDR3 coding DNA: TGTGCCAGTCTCCCACAGGACAGGTATTCGAACACCGGGGAGCTGTTTTTT. As protein: CASLPQDRYSNTGELFF.